The entry below gives a single T cell receptor beta chain sequence along with its context. The entry originates in a study of T cell changes during pregnancy in multiple sclerosis. This table comes from immunoSEQ multiplex PCR, and its TCRdb copy is limited to in-frame clones, with some not included. This table has more than 40,000 clones, roughly 92% appearing once. This CDR3 is 14 amino acids long. Germline V CDR1 and CDR2: SNHLY, FYNNEI. The V gene end was trimmed by 3 bases and the J gene end by 4 bases; junction bases not matched to a gene: 4. The chain employs TRBV2 and TRBJ2-7; TRBD1 matches 9 bases. This sequence was found in a female donor with multiple sclerosis, enrolled in a pregnancy study. Material: CD4+ T cells from peripheral blood mononuclear cells, obtained in the third trimester of pregnancy. The CDR3 sequence is CASSDGTGRYEQYF. CDR3 DNA: TGTGCCAGCAGTGATGGGACAGGGAGATACGAGCAGTACTTC.